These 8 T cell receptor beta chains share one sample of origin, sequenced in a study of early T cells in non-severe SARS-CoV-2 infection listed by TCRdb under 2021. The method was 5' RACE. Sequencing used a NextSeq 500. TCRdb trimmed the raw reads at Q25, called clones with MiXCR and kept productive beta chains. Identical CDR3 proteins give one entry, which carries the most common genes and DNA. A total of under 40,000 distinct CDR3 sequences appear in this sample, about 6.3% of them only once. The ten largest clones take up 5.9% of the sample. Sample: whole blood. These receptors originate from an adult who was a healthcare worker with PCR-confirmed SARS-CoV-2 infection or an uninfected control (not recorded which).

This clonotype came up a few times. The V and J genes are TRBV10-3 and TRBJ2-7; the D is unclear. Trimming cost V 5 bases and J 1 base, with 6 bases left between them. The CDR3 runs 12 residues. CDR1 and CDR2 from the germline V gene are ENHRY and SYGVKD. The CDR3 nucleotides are TGTGCCATCAGTAGTGGGTCCTACGAGCAGTACTTC. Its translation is CAISSGSYEQYF.

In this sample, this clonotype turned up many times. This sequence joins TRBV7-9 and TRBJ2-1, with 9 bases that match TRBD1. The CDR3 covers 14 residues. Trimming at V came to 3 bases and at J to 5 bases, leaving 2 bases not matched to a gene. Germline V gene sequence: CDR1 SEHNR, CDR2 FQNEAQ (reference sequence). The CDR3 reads CASSFRTGDNEQFF. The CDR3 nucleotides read TGTGCCAGCAGCTTTAGGACAGGGGACAATGAGCAGTTCTTC.

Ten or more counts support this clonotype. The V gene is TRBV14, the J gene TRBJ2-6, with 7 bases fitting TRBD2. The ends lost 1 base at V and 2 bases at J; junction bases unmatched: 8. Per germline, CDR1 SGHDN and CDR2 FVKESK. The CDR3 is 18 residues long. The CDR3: CASSQGGWLAAGANVLTF. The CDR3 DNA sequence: TGTGCCAGCAGCCAAGGGGGGTGGCTAGCGGCTGGGGCCAACGTCCTGACTTTC.

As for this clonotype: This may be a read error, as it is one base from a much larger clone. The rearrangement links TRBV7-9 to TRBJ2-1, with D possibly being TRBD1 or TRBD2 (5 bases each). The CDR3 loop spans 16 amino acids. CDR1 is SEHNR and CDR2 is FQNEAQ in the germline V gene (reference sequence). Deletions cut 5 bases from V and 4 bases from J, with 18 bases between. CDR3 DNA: TGTGCCAGCAGCAGTACCGGGATCAGGGTATACAATGAGCAGTTCTTC. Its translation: CASSSTGIRVYNEQFF.

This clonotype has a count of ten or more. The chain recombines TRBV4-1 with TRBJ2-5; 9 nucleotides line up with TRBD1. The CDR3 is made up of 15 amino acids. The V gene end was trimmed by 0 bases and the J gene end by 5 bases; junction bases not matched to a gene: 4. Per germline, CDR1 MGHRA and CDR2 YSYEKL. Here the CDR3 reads CASSQEPGQGETQYF. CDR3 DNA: TGCGCCAGCAGCCAAGAGCCGGGACAGGGCGAGACCCAGTACTTC.

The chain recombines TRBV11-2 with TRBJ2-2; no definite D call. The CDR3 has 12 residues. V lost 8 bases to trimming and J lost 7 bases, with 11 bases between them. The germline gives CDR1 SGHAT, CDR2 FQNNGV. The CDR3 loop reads CASCKGVGELFF. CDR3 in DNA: TGTGCCAGCTGCAAAGGCGTCGGGGAGCTGTTTTTT.

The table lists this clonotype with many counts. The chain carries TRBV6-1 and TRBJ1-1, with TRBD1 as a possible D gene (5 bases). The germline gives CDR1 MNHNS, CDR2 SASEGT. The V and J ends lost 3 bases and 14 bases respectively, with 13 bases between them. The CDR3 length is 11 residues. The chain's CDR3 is CASSEGGGTFF. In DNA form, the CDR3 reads TGTGCCAGCAGTGAGGGCGGGGGGACCTTCTTT.

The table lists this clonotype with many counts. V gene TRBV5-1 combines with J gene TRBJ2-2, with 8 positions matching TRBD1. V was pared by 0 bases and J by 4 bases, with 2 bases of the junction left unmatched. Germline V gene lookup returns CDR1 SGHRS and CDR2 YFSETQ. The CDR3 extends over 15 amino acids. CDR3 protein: CASSLADRVTGELFF. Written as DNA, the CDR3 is TGCGCCAGCAGCTTGGCGGACAGGGTCACCGGGGAGCTGTTTTTT.